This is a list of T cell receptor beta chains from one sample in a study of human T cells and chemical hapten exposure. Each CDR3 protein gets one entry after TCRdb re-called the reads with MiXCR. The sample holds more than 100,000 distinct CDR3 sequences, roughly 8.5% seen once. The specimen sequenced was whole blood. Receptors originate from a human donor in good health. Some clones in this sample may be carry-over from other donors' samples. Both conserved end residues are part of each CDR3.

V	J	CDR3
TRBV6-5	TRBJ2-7	CASSFPGTSPYEQYF
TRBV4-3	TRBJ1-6	CASSPGTTSYNSPLHF
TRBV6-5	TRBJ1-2	CASSYSAGGSYYGYTF
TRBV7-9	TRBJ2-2	CASSLDPAQGRRDTGELFF
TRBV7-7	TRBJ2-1	CASSLYTTSLYNEQFF
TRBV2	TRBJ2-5	CASSETGSMYQETQYF
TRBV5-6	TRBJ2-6	CASAYPGVGANVLTF
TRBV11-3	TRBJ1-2	CASSLVWIDYGYTF
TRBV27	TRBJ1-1	CASSLSDRSAAFF
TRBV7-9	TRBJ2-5	CASVKGSETQYF
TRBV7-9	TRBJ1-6	CASSTGPGKDDSPLHF
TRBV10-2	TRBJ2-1	CASSELHEQFF
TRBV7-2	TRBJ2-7	CASSPRIAGGIDEQYF
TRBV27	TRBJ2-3	CASSLFSSGGALSTDTQYF
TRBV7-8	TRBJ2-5	CASSLEGLAEETQYF
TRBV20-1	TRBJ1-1	CSARDTTVAEYTEAFF
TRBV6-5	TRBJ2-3	CASRRQGLDTQYF
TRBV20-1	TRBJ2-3	CSAPTGWSTDTQYF
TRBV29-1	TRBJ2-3	CSVEGDLAGGSTDTQYF
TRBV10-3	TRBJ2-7	CAIRGTDTYEQYF
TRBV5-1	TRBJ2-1	CASSLGSNEQFF
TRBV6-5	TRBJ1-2	CASSQGGGQSYGYTF
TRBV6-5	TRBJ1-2	CASSYRQSIGYTF
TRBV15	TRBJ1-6	CATSFGISNSPLHF
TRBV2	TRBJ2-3	CASESGLLEDTQYF
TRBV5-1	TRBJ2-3	CASSLSSLYIPDTQYF
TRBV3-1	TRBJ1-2	CASSQSSLPGGAEGYTF
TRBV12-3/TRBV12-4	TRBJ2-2	CASSLNWNAGELFF
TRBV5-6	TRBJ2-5	CASSLHRSQETQYF
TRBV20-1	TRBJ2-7	CSANRRGMSSYEQYF
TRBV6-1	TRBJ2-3	CASSELGLAGGGTDTQYF
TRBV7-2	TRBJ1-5	CASSLGGTGKVGNQPQHF
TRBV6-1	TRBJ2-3	CASSEGWSPDTQYF
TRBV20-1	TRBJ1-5	CSATTGDSNQPQHF
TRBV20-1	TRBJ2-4	CSAPETGQNIQYF
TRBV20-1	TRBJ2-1	CSGAGEGSSYNEQFF
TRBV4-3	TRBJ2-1	CASSQGGLAGGSSYNEQFF
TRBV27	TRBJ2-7	CASSPGGRGSYEQYF
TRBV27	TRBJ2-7	CASSFPGAEQYF
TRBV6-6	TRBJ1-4	CASTQQGNEKLFF
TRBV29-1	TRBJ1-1	CSVGLDQSNTEAFF
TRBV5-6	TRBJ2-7	CASSPRGGAEQYF
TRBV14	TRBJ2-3	CASSLGTSGGLSTDTQYF
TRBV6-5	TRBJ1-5	CASSHRRTGGGPQHF
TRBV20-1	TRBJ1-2	CSARDGQPSSGYTF
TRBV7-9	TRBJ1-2	CASSLDRGYHGYTF